Each of the 30 T cell receptor beta chains below was sequenced from the same sample in a study of regulatory T cells in long-lasting Graves disease. Regarding time point: newly diagnosed GD, antithyroid drugs for less than 3 months. There was RNA extracted from PBMCs, and the TCR library was made from it. The TCR beta library used iRepertoire HTBI primers with Arm-PCR amplification of CDR3. MiXCR was run by TCRdb on the multiplex PCR reads, yielding one entry per CDR3 protein. The table records about 540,000 distinct CDR3 sequences, about 13% of them present only once. These data are also associated with another study on T cells in Graves' hyperthyroidism and ophthalmopathy.

Specimen: peripheral blood mononuclear cells (PBMCs), collected at new diagnosis, from a patient treated with antithyroid drugs. These receptors were taken from a man younger than 40 with Graves disease.

In its sample, this clonotype was seen many times. The genes are TRBV3-1 and TRBJ2-7; TRBD2 agrees at 10 bases. V gave up 0 bases and J gave up 5 bases; unmatched junction bases: 7. This CDR3 is 16 amino acids long. From germline, CDR1 is LGHDT and CDR2 YNNKEL (reference sequence). The CDR3 sequence is CASSQDLSGRYNEQYF. CDR3 coding DNA: TGTGCCAGCAGCCAAGATCTTAGCGGGAGGTATAACGAGCAGTACTTC.

This clonotype was detected ten times or more. The chain is built from TRBV7-3 and TRBJ2-1; 14 bases map to TRBD2. The length of the CDR3 is 14 residues. The J segment lost 12 bases and the V segment lost 2 bases, leaving 3 bases of the junction unmatched. Germline V gene data show CDR1 as SGHTA and CDR2 as FQGTGA. Written as DNA, the CDR3 is TGTGCCAGCAGCTTAGGGACTAGCGGGAGAGGGCAGTTCTTC. Protein sequence: CASSLGTSGRGQFF.

This clonotype has a handful of counts. The chain links TRBV2 to TRBJ2-4, with TRBD2 as a possible D gene (5 bases). V lost 8 bases and J 0 bases, leaving 8 bases between the germline ends. CDR1 is SNHLY, CDR2 FYNNEI, per germline. This CDR3 comprises 13 residues. The CDR3 DNA sequence: TGTGCCAGCTGGGAGCTAGCCAAAAACATTCAGTACTTC. Translation gives CASWELAKNIQYF.

This clonotype was detected many times. The rearrangement joins TRBV7-9 to TRBJ2-4, with D possibly being TRBD1 (5 bases). The germline V gene encodes CDR1 SEHNR and CDR2 FQNEAQ (reference sequence). The CDR3 sequence is 13 residues long. Trimming shortened V by 5 bases and J by 5 bases, and 10 bases separated the two germline ends. The CDR3 region is CASSPDTENIQYF. The DNA of the CDR3 is TGTGCCAGCAGCCCGGACACCGAAAACATTCAGTACTTC.

Regarding this clonotype: It may be a read error: a sequence one base away is much more abundant. The J gene is TRBJ2-3, the V gene TRBV19; D might be TRBD1 (5 bases). Germline V gene lookup returns CDR1 LNHDA and CDR2 SQIVND (reference sequence). This CDR3 spans 17 amino acids. Deletions cut 11 bases from V and 2 bases from J, with 26 bases between. CDR3 amino acids: CAGSVYTGQPSTDTQYF. CDR3 sequence (DNA): TGTGCCGGTTCAGTCTATACTGGACAACCTTCCACAGATACGCAGTATTTT.

The chain couples TRBV20-1 to TRBJ1-6, with no clear D. The germline gives CDR1 DFQATT, CDR2 SNEGSKA (reference sequence). The CDR3 loop spans 13 amino acids. The V end lost 3 bases, the J end lost 9 bases, and 12 bases lay between the germline ends. CDR3 amino acids: CSASSNSGSPLHF. The DNA for the CDR3 is TGCAGTGCTAGTAGTAATTCGGGTTCACCCCTCCACTTT.

The sample holds one count of this clonotype. A much larger clone is a single base away; this may be a read error. The conserved final phenylalanine or tryptophan is absent from the CDR3, which likely points to a read error. As DNA, the CDR3 is TGCGCCAGCAGCTTGGAGGAGGGTATTACTGAAGCTTTCCTT. This gives the protein CASSLEEGITEAFL. This sequence joins TRBV5-5 and TRBJ1-1; D gene uncertain. The CDR3 runs to 14 residues. CDR1 and CDR2 from the germline V gene are SGHKS and YYEKEE (reference sequence).

This clonotype was recorded a few times. The gene calls are TRBV3-1 and TRBJ2-1, with D maybe TRBD1 (7 bases). The CDR3 is 19 amino acids. Germline V gene data show CDR1 as LGHDT and CDR2 as YNNKEL (reference sequence). V lost 4 bases, J lost 0 bases, and 22 bases lay in between. CDR3 DNA sequence: TGTGCCAGCAGCCCCCGACAGGGAGCGGGCCCGAGCTCCTACAATGAGCAGTTCTTC. Its protein product is CASSPRQGAGPSSYNEQFF.

This clonotype has a handful of counts. The chain joins TRBV6-1 to TRBJ2-7, with 9 bases aligning to TRBD1. J lost 5 bases, V lost 6 bases, and 14 bases had no gene match. The CDR3 length is 16 residues. Germline V lookup: CDR1 MNHNS, CDR2 SASEGT. The CDR3 DNA sequence: TGTGCCAGCAGGATTGGAACAGGGGGCGTTGGACACGAGCAGTACTTC. Translation gives CASRIGTGGVGHEQYF.

This clonotype was seen at least ten times. The chain couples TRBV12-3 or TRBV12-4 to TRBJ2-2; D perhaps matches TRBD2 (5 bases). V lost 6 bases to trimming and J lost 7 bases, with 18 bases between them. There are 15 residues in the CDR3. This chain's CDR3 is CASSVLARVIGELFF. The DNA for the CDR3 is TGTGCCAGCAGCGTCCTAGCACGGGTCATCGGGGAGCTGTTTTTT.

This clonotype was seen repeatedly, ten times or more. The chain has TRBV20-1 and TRBJ2-7; D might be TRBD1 (5 bases). The CDR3 is 11 amino acids. The germline CDR1 and CDR2 sequences are DFQATT and SNEGSKA (reference sequence). V lost 6 bases and J lost 10, with 16 bases in between. CDR3 sequence reads: CSAAQGGAQYF. In DNA, the CDR3 is TGCAGTGCGGCCCAAGGTGGGGCCCAGTACTTC.

This sequence joins TRBV4-2 and TRBJ2-2; tentative D call: TRBD2 (6 bases). The V gene lost 0 bases and the J gene lost 6 bases, with 17 bases spanning the gap. From germline, CDR1 is LGHNA and CDR2 YNFKEQ. The CDR3 contains 17 residues. CDR3 amino acids: CASSQERLGDLAGELFF. The CDR3 DNA is TGTGCCAGCAGCCAAGAAAGACTAGGGGATCTCGCCGGGGAGCTGTTTTTT.

In its sample, this clonotype was seen many times. The genes are TRBV12-3 or TRBV12-4 and TRBJ2-7, with 11 bases that match TRBD2. The CDR3 is 16 residues long. After removal of 7 bases from V and 3 bases from J, the junction contained 11 bases not matched to a gene. CDR3 region: CASTNEGSGRVYEQYF. DNA for the CDR3: TGTGCCAGCACCAATGAGGGTAGCGGGAGGGTCTACGAGCAGTACTTC.

This clonotype was counted a few times. The J gene is TRBJ1-2, the V gene TRBV14; 7 positions match TRBD1. This CDR3 contains 15 residues. The V and J ends lost 5 bases and 0 bases, in that order; junction bases with no gene match: 6. Germline loops: CDR1 SGHDN, CDR2 FVKESK. The CDR3 spells CASSGDSGANYGYTF. Written as DNA, the CDR3 is TGTGCCAGCAGCGGGGACAGTGGAGCTAACTATGGCTACACCTTC.

The table lists this clonotype with many counts. J is TRBJ2-1 and V is TRBV11-2, with D perhaps TRBD1 or TRBD2 (5 bases each). Germline values: CDR1 SGHAT, CDR2 FQNNGV. The CDR3 covers 15 residues. V lost 5 bases and J 3 bases, leaving 14 bases between the germline ends. The CDR3: CASSTEGRGYNEQFF. In nucleotides, the CDR3 is TGTGCCAGCAGCACCGAGGGGCGCGGCTACAATGAGCAGTTCTTC.

This chain joins TRBV7-9 and TRBJ2-1; D ambiguous. The V gene's germline CDR1 is SEHNR and CDR2 FQNEAQ (reference sequence). The CDR3 spans 11 residues. V lost 2 bases and J 11 bases, leaving 7 bases between the germline ends. This CDR3 is CASSLLKQQFF. The CDR3 coding sequence is TGTGCCAGCAGCTTATTAAAACAGCAGTTCTTC.

This clonotype was observed a handful of times. It may be a read error: a sequence one base away is much more abundant. The J gene is TRBJ2-7, the V gene TRBV6-2 or TRBV6-3; TRBD2 aligns across 11 bases. The trim removed 5 bases at V and 4 bases at J, leaving 10 bases unmatched. The germline gives CDR1 MNHEY, CDR2 SVGEGT. The CDR3 is 16 residues long. CDR3 amino acids: CASSSPGTSGLYEQYF. The CDR3 DNA follows: TGTGCCAGCAGTAGCCCCGGGACTAGCGGATTGTACGAGCAGTACTTC.

This clonotype occurred a few times. A read error may account for a junction end that differs from germline. The chain uses TRBV5-4 and TRBJ1-6; possibly TRBD1 for D (5 bases). Germline loops: CDR1 SGHNT, CDR2 YYREEE (reference sequence). The CDR3 consists of 14 residues. The CDR3 spells CASSLDMLNSPLHF. Here the CDR3 DNA reads TGTGCCAGCAGTTTGGACATGCTCAATTCACCCCTCCACTTT.

This clonotype was counted ten times or more. The chain recombines TRBV7-2 with TRBJ1-1, with a weak D call TRBD1 (6 bases). The CDR3 spans 14 residues. CDR1 is SGHTA, CDR2 FQGNSA, per germline. The V and J ends lost 4 bases and 6 bases respectively, with 15 bases between them. As DNA, the CDR3 is TGTGCCAGCAGCTCTTATAGGGAGGGGGCTGAAGCTTTCTTT. This sequence encodes CASSSYREGAEAFF.

Many counts were recorded for this clonotype. The gene calls are TRBV12-3 or TRBV12-4 and TRBJ2-5, with TRBD1 matching over 7 bases. J gave up 0 bases and V 6 bases, and 7 bases lay outside the gene matches. The CDR3 totals 15 residues. The CDR3, as DNA: TGTGCCAGCAGCCCCGGGGACAGCGACCAAGAGACCCAGTACTTC. This codes for CASSPGDSDQETQYF.

The table lists this clonotype with a few counts. It may be a read error: a sequence one base away is much more abundant. This chain uses TRBV2 with TRBJ2-1, with TRBD1 as a possible D gene (6 bases). The CDR3 spans 13 residues. Germline V gene data show CDR1 as SNHLY and CDR2 as FYNNEI. In nucleotides, the CDR3 is TGTGCCAGCAGTGAAGGGCAGGGGAGTGTGCAGCTCTTC. This encodes CASSEGQGSVQLF.

This rearrangement joins TRBV6-1 to TRBJ2-6; 12 bases align to TRBD2. Germline V lookup: CDR1 MNHNS, CDR2 SASEGT. The V segment lost 5 bases and the J segment 2 bases; nucleotides outside the gene matches: 4. CDR3 length equals 17 residues. In DNA, the CDR3 is TGTGCCAGCAGTAGGACTAGCGGGAAGGCTGGGGCCAACGTCCTGACTTTC. Translating gives CASSRTSGKAGANVLTF.

This clonotype appeared a single time. Given a much more abundant clone one base away, this may be a read error. CDR3 in amino acids: CAISVPTSGSVRNTGELFF. CDR3 coding DNA: TGTGCCATCAGCGTCCCTACTAGCGGGAGTGTGCGGAACACCGGGGAGCTGTTTTTT. V gene TRBV10-3 combines with J gene TRBJ2-2; 11 bases map to TRBD2. The CDR3 is made up of 19 amino acids. Germline values: CDR1 ENHRY, CDR2 SYGVKD. V dropped 6 bases and J dropped 1; count of bases not matched to a gene: 13.

Details on this clonotype: This clone may be a read error of a much larger clone one base away. The chain couples TRBV10-3 to TRBJ1-5; D remains unclear. Per the germline V gene, CDR1 is ENHRY and CDR2 is SYGVKD. The CDR3 extends over 15 amino acids. V was shortened by 4 bases and J by 2 bases, with 12 bases between the two germline ends. The CDR3: CAISVGWMGNQPQHF. CDR3 nucleotides: TGTGCCATCAGTGTGGGGTGGATGGGCAATCAGCCCCAGCATTTT.

This clonotype came up many times. This chain uses TRBV6-1 with TRBJ1-5; tentative D call: TRBD1 (6 bases). Trimming took 8 bases from V and 7 from J, leaving 27 bases between them. The germline CDR1 and CDR2 sequences are MNHNS and SASEGT. The CDR3 totals 17 residues. CDR3 DNA sequence: TGTGCCAGCTCGATTTCCAGCCCGGGGGGCATCGGCCAGCCCCAGCATTTT. Protein sequence: CASSISSPGGIGQPQHF.

This clonotype came up many times. The chain couples TRBV11-2 to TRBJ1-4; D remains unclear. CDR3 length equals 12 residues. CDR1 and CDR2 (germline): SGHAT, FQNNGV. Trimming stripped 5 bases from V and 7 bases from J, with 8 bases between. CDR3 residues: CASSPQSEKLFF. The CDR3 DNA is TGTGCCAGCAGCCCACAAAGTGAAAAACTGTTTTTT.

Only a few counts were recorded for this clonotype. This sequence may be a read error, since a much larger clone differs from it by one base. The V call is TRBV28, the J call TRBJ2-3; possible D gene TRBD2, 6 bases. The DNA matches TRBJ2-7 better at its end, which makes the J call doubtful. This CDR3 contains 16 residues. Germline loops: CDR1 MDHEN, CDR2 SYDVKM. The CDR3 protein is CASSPGVGGCTYEQYF. The CDR3 bases are TGTGCCAGCAGTCCCGGTGTTGGAGGGTGCACCTACGAGCAGTACTTC.

This clonotype was seen repeatedly, ten times or more. J is TRBJ1-6 and V is TRBV15; D not resolved. The ends were cut back, 3 bases at V and 0 bases at J, with 6 bases in the middle. CDR3 size: 15 residues. Germline V gene sequence: CDR1 LNHNV, CDR2 YYDKDF (reference sequence). CDR3 sequence: CATSRGDSYNSPLHF. The CDR3 DNA reads TGTGCCACCAGCAGGGGAGACTCCTATAATTCACCCCTCCACTTT. Drawing the rest from reference TRBV15 and TRBJ1-6, the complete variable domain is DAMVIQNPRYQVTQFGKPVTLSCSQTLNHNVMYWYQQKSSQAPKLLFHYYDKDFNNEADTPDNFQSRRPNTSFCFLDIRSPGLGDTAMYLCATSRGDSYNSPLHFGNGTRLTVT.

The table lists this clonotype with many counts. One junction end does not reproduce the germline sequence, and a read error may be involved. CDR3 sequence reads: CASSLVSGGYEQYF. The CDR3 bases are TGCGCCAGCAGCTTGGTAAGCGGAGGCTACGAGCAGTACTTC. The chain is built from TRBV27 and TRBJ2-7; tentative D call: TRBD2 (5 bases). The CDR3 runs to 14 residues. The V gene's germline CDR1 is MNHEY and CDR2 SMNVEV (reference sequence).

Only a few counts were recorded for this clonotype. The J gene is TRBJ2-7, the V gene TRBV5-6; no clear D gene. CDR3 length equals 13 residues. Germline-derived CDR1 and CDR2 are SGHDT and YYEEEE. Trimming cost V 1 base and J 4 bases, with 9 bases left between them. In nucleotides, the CDR3 is TGTGCCAGCAGCTTGCCGACCGTTTACGAGCAGTACTTC. Protein product: CASSLPTVYEQYF.